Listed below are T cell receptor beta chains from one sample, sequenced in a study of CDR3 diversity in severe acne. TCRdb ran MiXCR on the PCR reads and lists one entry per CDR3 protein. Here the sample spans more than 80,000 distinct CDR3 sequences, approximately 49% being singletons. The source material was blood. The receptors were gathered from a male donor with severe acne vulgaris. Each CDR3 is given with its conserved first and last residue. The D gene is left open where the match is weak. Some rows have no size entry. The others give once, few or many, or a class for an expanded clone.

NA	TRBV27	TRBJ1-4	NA	TGTGCCAGCAGTTTATCGATGACCTCCATTGAAAAACTGTTTTTT	CASSLSMTSIEKLFF
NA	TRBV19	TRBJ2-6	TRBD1	TGTGCCAGTAGGACAGGGGAGGCTGGGGCCAACGTCCTGACTTTC	CASRTGEAGANVLTF
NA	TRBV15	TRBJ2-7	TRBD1	TGTGCCACCAGCAGCACGTACGGGACAGGGTTCTACGAGCAGTACTTC	CATSSTYGTGFYEQYF
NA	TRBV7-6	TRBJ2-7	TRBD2	TGTGCCAGCAGGCTGAGCGGGAGGGGAATCGACGAGCAGTACTTC	CASRLSGRGIDEQYF
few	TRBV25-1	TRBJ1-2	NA	TGTGCCAGTAGCCTCACCATAAGGATCAACTCTCTTTATGGCTACACCTTC	CASSLTIRINSLYGYTF
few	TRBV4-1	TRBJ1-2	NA	TGCGCCAGCAGCCAAGGTGACGGACCCCAAATGGGCTACACCTTC	CASSQGDGPQMGYTF
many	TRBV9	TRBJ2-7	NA	TGTGCCAGCAGCGGCCGGGACCTCACCTACGAGCAGTACTTC	CASSGRDLTYEQYF
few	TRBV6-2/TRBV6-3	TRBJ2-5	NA	TGTGCCAGCAGTTCCTTTAGGACAGCCTTACAAGAGACCCAGTACTTC	CASSSFRTALQETQYF
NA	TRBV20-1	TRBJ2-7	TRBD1	TGCAGTGCTATTAGGTCCGGGACAGCATCCTACGAGCAGTACTTC	CSAIRSGTASYEQYF
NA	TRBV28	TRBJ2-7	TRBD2	TGTGCCAGCAGTCCCGAGCGGGAGTATGGATACGAGCAGTACTTC	CASSPEREYGYEQYF
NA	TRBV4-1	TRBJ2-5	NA	TGCGCCAGCAGCCATCCGGGGCTTACCCAAGAGACCCAGTACTTC	CASSHPGLTQETQYF
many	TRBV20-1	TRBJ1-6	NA	TGCAGTGCTCGCCGGGACACCAACTATAATTCACCCCTCCACTTT	CSARRDTNYNSPLHF
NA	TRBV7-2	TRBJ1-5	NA	TGTGCCAGCAGCCTAACTGGGACGGCCAATCAGCCCCAGCATTTT	CASSLTGTANQPQHF
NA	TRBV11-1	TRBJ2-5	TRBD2	TGTGCCAGCTCACCACTGAGACTAGCGGGGGAAGAGACCCAGTACTTC	CASSPLRLAGEETQYF
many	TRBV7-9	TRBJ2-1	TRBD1	TGTGCCAGCAGCTTCGCTGACAGGGTGGTCCACAATGAGCAGTTCTTC	CASSFADRVVHNEQFF
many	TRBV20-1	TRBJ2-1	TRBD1	TGCAGTGCTAGATTACCCGGGACAGGCGGTTCCTACAATGAGCAGTTCTTC	CSARLPGTGGSYNEQFF
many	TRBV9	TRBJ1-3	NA	TGTGCCAGCAGCGTAGGCTCCATCTCTGGAAACACCATATATTTT	CASSVGSISGNTIYF
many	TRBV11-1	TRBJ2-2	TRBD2	TGTGCCAGCAGCTCACCACGGACTAGCGGGAGGTGGACCGGGGAGCTGTTTTTT	CASSSPRTSGRWTGELFF
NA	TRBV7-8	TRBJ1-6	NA	TGTGCCAGCAGCTCCAACCCTGGACAGCGATCCCCACCCCTCCACTTT	CASSSNPGQRSPPLHF
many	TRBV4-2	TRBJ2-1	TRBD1	TGTGCCAGCAGCCAAGGGCAGGGGGATAGCAATGAGCAGTTCTTC	CASSQGQGDSNEQFF
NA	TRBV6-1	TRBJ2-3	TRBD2	TGTGCCAGCAGTGAAAGCGGGATGAGGGTCACAGATACGCAGTATTTT	CASSESGMRVTDTQYF
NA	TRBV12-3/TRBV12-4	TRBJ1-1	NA	TGTGCCAGCAGTTTAATCCGGCCCGGTGCTGAAGCTTTCTTT	CASSLIRPGAEAFF
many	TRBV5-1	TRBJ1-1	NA	TGCGCCAGCAGCTTGGGACCGGTCAACACTGAAGCTTTCTTT	CASSLGPVNTEAFF
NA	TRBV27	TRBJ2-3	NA	TGTGCCAGCAGTCCCGGACTGGATACGCAGTATTTT	CASSPGLDTQYF
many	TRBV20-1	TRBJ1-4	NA	TGCAGTGCCTTATTTCAGGGGACTAATGAAAAACTGTTTTTT	CSALFQGTNEKLFF
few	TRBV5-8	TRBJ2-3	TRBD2	TGTGCCAGCAGCTATGGACTAGCGGAGGGCACAGATACGCAGTATTTT	CASSYGLAEGTDTQYF
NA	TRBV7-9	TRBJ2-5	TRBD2	TGTGCCAGCAGCTTAGCCTCTAGCGGAGAGGAGACCCAGTACTTC	CASSLASSGEETQYF
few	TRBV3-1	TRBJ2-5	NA	TGTGCCAGCAGCCAAGGCACGGGGATCCAAGAGACCCAGTACTTC	CASSQGTGIQETQYF
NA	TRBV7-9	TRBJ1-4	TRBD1	TGTGCCAGCAGCTTAGACAGGGGCCCCGAAAAACTGCTTTTT	CASSLDRGPEKLLF
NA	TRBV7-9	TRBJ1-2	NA	TGTGCCAGCAGCGTGGGACTGTATTATGGCGATACCTTC	CASSVGLYYGDTF
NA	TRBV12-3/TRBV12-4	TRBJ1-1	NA	TGTGCCAGCAGTCTGGAGGTGAGTTGGAACACTGAAGCTTTCTTT	CASSLEVSWNTEAFF
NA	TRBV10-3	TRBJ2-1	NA	TGTACCATCAGTGTGACCGACTTTACTAAAAATGAGCAGTTCTTC	CTISVTDFTKNEQFF
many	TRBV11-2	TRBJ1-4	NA	TGTGCCAGCAGCCCTACCCCAACTAATGAAAAACTGTTTTTT	CASSPTPTNEKLFF
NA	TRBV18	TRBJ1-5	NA	TGTGCCAGCTCACCTTTGGGGGATAGCGGTCAGCCCCAGCATTTT	CASSPLGDSGQPQHF
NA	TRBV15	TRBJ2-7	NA	TGTGCCACCAGCTCGATCGATTGGACCGCCAGCTCCTACGAGCAGTACTTC	CATSSIDWTASSYEQYF
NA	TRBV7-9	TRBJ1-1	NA	TGTGCCAGCAGCTTGTGGCCGGTCACTGAAGCTTTCTTT	CASSLWPVTEAFF
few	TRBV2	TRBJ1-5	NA	TGTGCCAGCAGTGAACCGGGGAGAGATCAGCCCCAGCATTTT	CASSEPGRDQPQHF
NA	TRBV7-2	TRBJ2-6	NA	TGTGCCAGCACCTCACGGGGAGGAGGGTCTGGGGCCAACGTCCTGACTTTC	CASTSRGGGSGANVLTF
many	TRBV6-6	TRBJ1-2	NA	TGTGCCAGCAGTACGAATCTGTTCTATGGCTACACCTTC	CASSTNLFYGYTF
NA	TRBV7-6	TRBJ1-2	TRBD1	TGTGCCAGCAGCTTAGTAGGGACAGAGGACTATGGCTACACCTTC	CASSLVGTEDYGYTF
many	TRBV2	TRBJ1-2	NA	TGTGCCAGCAGGGAAGAGACAGACCCTGGCTACACCTTC	CASREETDPGYTF
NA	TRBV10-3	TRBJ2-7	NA	TGTGCCAGCAGTGAATGGGTAGCGGACTACTACGAGCAGTACTTC	CASSEWVADYYEQYF
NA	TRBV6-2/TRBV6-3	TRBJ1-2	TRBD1	TGTGCCAGCAGTTACTCCCGGACAGGGAGGTATGGCTACACCTTC	CASSYSRTGRYGYTF
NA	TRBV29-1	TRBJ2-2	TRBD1	TGCAGCGTTGAAGCCATCGGGACAGAGAACACCGGGGAGCTGTTTTTT	CSVEAIGTENTGELFF
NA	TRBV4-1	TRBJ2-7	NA	TGCGCCAGCAGCCAAGAAAAGGACAGCAAAGGCTACGAGCAGTACTTC	CASSQEKDSKGYEQYF
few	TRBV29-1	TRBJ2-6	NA	TGCAGCGTTGAACTACGGGACTCTGGGGCCAACGTCCTGACTTTC	CSVELRDSGANVLTF
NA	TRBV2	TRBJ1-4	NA	TGTGCCAGCAGTGAAGCGCTCTGGAAGATAGGTGGTGAAAAACTGTCTTTT	CASSEALWKIGGEKLSF
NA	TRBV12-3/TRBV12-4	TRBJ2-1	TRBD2	TGTGCCAGCAGTTTAGGGGGACTAGCGGACTACAATGAGCAGTTCTTC	CASSLGGLADYNEQFF
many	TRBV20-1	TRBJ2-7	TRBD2	TGCAGTGCTAGGGCGCTAGCGGGCCAGGGGCACTTTTACGAGCAGTACTTC	CSARALAGQGHFYEQYF
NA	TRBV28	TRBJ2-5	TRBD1	TGTGCCAGCAGTCGACGAGGACAGGGCCAAGAGACCCAGTACTTC	CASSRRGQGQETQYF
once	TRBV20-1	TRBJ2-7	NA	TGCAGTGCTAGAGATCGGGGCCAGGGCTACGAGCAGTACTTC	CSARDRGQGYEQYF
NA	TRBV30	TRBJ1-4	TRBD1	TGTGCCTGGGACAGGGATGGTGAAAAACTGTTTTTT	CAWDRDGEKLFF
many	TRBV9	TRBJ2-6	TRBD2	TGTGCCAGCAGCTTCCAACTAGCGGGCGGTCTTGGGGCCAACGTCCTGACTTTC	CASSFQLAGGLGANVLTF
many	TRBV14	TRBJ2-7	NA	TGTGCCAGCAGCCAAGATCTCGGCGGCGAGCAGTACTTC	CASSQDLGGEQYF
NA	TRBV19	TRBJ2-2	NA	TGTGCCAGTAGTACCCGGGAGTTAGGGGAGCTGTTTTTT	CASSTRELGELFF
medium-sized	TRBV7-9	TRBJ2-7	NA	TGTGCCAGCAGCAGGGACTCTATCTACGAGCAGTACTTC	CASSRDSIYEQYF
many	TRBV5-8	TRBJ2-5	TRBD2	TGTGCCAGCAGCGCAAGGAGGCTAGCGGGAGGGGAGACCCAGTACTTC	CASSARRLAGGETQYF
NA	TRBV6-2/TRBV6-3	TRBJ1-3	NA	TGTGCCAGCAGTCGGGCAGGGAGCTCTGGAAACACCATATATTTT	CASSRAGSSGNTIYF
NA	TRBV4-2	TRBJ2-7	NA	TGTGCCAGCAGCCAAGATCGAGGTCTAGCGTCTTACGAGCAGTACTTC	CASSQDRGLASYEQYF